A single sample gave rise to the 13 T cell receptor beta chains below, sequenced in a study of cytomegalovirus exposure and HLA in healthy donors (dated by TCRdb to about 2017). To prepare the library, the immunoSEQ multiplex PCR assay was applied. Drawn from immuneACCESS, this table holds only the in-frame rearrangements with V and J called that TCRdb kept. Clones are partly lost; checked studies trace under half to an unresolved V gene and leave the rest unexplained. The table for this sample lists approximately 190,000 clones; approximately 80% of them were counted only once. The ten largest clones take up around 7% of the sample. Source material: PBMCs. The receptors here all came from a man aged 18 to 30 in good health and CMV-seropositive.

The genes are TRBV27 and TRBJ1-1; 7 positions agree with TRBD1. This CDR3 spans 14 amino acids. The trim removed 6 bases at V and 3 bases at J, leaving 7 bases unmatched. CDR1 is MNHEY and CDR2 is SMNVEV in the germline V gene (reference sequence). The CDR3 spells CASRTTGVYTEAFF. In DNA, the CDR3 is TGTGCCAGCAGAACCACAGGGGTTTACACTGAAGCTTTCTTT.

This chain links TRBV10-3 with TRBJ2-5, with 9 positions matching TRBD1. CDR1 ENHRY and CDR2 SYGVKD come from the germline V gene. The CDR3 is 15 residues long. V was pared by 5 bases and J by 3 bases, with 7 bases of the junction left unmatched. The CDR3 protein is CAISPRGQGEETQYF. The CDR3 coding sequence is TGTGCCATCAGTCCCAGGGGACAGGGAGAAGAGACCCAGTACTTC.

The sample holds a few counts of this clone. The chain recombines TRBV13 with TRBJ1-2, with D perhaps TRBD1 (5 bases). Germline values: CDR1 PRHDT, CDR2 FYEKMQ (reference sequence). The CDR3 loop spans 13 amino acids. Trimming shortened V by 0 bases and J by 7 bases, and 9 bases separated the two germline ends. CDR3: CASSLGRGSGYTF. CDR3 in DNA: TGTGCCAGCAGCTTAGGCCGGGGGTCTGGCTACACCTTC. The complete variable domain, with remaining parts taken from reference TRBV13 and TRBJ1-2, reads AAGVIQSPRHLIKEKRETATLKCYPIPRHDTVYWYQQGPGQDPQFLISFYEKMQSDKGSIPDRFSAQQFSDYHSELNMSSLELGDSALYFCASSLGRGSGYTFGSGTRLTVV.

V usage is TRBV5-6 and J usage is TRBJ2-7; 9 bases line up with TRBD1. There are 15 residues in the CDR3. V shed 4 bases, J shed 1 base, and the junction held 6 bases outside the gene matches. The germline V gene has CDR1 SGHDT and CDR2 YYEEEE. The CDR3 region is CASSPPGTGSYEQYF. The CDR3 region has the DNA TGTGCCAGCAGCCCCCCCGGGACAGGGTCCTACGAGCAGTACTTC.

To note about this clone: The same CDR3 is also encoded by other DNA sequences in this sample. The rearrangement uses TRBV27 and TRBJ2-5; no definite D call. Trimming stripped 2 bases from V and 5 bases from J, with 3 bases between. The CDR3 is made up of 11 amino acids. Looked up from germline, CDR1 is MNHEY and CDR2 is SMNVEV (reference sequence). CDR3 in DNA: TGTGCCAGCAGTTTAGGCGAGACCCAGTACTTC. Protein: CASSLGETQYF.

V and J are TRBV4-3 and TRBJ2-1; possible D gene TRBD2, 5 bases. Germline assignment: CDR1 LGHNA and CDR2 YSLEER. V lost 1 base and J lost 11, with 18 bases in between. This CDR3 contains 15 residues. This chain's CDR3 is CASSQAPEAALKQFF. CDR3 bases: TGCGCCAGCAGCCAAGCCCCGGAGGCGGCCCTGAAGCAGTTCTTC.

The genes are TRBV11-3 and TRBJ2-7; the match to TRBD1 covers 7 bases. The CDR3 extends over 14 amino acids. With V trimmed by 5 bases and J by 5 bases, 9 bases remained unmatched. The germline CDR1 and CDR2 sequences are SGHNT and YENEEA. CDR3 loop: CASSPRTGEDEQYF. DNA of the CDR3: TGTGCCAGCAGCCCGAGGACAGGTGAGGACGAGCAGTACTTC.

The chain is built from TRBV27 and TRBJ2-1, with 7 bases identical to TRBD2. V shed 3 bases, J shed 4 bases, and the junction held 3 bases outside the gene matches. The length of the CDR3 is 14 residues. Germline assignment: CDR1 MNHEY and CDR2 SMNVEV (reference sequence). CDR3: CASSLTSSYNEQFF. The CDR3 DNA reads TGTGCCAGCAGTTTGACTAGCTCTTACAATGAGCAGTTCTTC.

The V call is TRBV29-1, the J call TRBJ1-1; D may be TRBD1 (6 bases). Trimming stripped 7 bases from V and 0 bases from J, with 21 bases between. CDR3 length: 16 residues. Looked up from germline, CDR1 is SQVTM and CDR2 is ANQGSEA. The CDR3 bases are TGCAGCGCCGAAAACCGTGTGGGGGCCTTGAACACTGAAGCTTTCTTT. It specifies CSAENRVGALNTEAFF.

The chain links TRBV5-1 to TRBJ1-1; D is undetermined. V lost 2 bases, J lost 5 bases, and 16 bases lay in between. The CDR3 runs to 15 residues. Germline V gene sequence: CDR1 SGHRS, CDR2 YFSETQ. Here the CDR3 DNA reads TGCGCCAGCAGCTTAAGGGTAGGGAGAGGAACTGAAGCTTTCTTT. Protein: CASSLRVGRGTEAFF.

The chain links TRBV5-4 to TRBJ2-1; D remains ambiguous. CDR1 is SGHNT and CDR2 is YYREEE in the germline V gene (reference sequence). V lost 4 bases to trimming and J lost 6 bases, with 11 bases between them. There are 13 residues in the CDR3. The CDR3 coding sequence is TGTGCCAGCAGCCCACCTACCTTCAATGAGCAGTTCTTC. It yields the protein CASSPPTFNEQFF.

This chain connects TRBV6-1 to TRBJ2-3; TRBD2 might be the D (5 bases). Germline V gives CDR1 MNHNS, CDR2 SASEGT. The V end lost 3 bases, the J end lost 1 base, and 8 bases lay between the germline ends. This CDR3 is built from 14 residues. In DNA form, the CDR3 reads TGTGCCAGCAGTGACGTACTAGGCACAGATACGCAGTATTTT. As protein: CASSDVLGTDTQYF.

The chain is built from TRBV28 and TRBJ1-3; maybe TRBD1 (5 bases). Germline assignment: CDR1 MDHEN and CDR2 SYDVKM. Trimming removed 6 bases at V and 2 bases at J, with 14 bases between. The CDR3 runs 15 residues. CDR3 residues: CASSEGVIPGNTIYF. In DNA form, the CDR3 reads TGTGCCAGCAGCGAAGGGGTTATACCTGGAAACACCATATATTTT.